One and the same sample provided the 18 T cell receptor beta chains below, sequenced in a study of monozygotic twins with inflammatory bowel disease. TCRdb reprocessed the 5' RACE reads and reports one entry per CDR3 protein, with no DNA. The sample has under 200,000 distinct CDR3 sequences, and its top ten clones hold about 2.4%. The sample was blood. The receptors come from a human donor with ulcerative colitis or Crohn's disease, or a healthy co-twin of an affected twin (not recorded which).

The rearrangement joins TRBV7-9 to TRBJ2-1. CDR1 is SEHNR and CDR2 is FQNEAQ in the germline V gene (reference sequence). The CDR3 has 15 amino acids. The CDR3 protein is CASSLAGRAYNEQFF.

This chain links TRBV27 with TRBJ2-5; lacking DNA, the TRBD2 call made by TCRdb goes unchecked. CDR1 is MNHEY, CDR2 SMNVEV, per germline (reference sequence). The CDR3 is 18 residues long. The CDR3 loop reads CASSLFWPSGKIDETQYF.

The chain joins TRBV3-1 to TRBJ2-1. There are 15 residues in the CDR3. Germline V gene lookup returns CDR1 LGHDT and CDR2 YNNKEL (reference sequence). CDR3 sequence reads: CASSLASGTLSEQFF.

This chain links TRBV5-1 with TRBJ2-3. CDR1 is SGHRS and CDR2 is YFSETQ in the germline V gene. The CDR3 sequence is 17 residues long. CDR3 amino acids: CASSWPIEAASTDTQYF. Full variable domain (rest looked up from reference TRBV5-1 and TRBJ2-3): KAGVTQTPRYLIKTRGQQVTLSCSPISGHRSVSWYQQTPGQGLQFLFEYFSETQRNKGNFPGRFSGRQFSNSRSEMNVSTLELGDSALYLCASSWPIEAASTDTQYFGPGTRLTVL.

The CDR3 reads CASSPRTVTGEQYF. This rearrangement joins TRBV18 to TRBJ2-7; TCRdb reports TRBD1, a call that lacks DNA to check it against. From germline, CDR1 is KGHSH and CDR2 LQKENI. The CDR3 totals 14 residues.

The CDR3 sequence: CSAGTTNTGELFF. This rearrangement joins TRBV29-1 to TRBJ2-2; TCRdb proposes TRBD1, but this gene call is untestable without DNA. The CDR3 covers 13 residues. Germline V gives CDR1 SQVTM, CDR2 ANQGSEA.

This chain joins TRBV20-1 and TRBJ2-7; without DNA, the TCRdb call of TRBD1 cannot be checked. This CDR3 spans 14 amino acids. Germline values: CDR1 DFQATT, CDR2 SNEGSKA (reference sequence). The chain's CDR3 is CSARDWTRSHEQYF.

CDR3 protein: CAISDGAGGSYEQYF. The V gene is TRBV10-3, the J gene TRBJ2-7; the TCRdb D gene call, TRBD2, has no DNA to confirm it. There are 15 residues in the CDR3. CDR1 is ENHRY, CDR2 SYGVKD, per germline.

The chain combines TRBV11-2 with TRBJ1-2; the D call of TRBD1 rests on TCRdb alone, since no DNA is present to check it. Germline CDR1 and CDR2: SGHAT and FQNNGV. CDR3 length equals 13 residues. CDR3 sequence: CASSPGTPYGYTF.

The CDR3 sequence is CASSFRDSWGNEQFF. The rearrangement uses TRBV7-9 and TRBJ2-1; TCRdb's D gene call, TRBD2, goes unchecked for lack of DNA. This CDR3 has 15 amino acids. Germline loops: CDR1 SEHNR, CDR2 FQNEAQ (reference sequence). Filled out from reference TRBV7-9 and TRBJ2-1, the complete variable domain reads DTGVSQNPRHKITKRGQNVTFRCDPISEHNRLYWYRQTLGQGPEFLTYFQNEAQLEKSRLLSDRFSAERPKGSFSTLEIQRTEQGDSAMYLCASSFRDSWGNEQFFGPGTRLTVL.

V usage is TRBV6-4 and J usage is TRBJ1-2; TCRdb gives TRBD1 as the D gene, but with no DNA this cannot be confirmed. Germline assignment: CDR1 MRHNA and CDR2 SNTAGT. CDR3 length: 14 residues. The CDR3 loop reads CASSEGTGGEGYTF.

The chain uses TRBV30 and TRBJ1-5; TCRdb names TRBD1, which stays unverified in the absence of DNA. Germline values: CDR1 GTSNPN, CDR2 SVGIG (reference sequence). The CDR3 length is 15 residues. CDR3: CAWRRDGGLNQPQHF.

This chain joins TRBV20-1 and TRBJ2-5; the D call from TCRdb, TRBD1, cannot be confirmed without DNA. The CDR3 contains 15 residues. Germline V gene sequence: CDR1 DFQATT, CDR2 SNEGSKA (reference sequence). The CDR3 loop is CSASVGGEGQETQYF.

CDR3 sequence reads: CASSSLIGGGIPGETQYF. The chain carries TRBV6-2 or TRBV6-3 and TRBJ2-5; as DNA is missing, the TRBD1 call by TCRdb cannot be tested. The CDR3 runs to 18 residues. Germline values: CDR1 MNHEY, CDR2 SVGEGT.

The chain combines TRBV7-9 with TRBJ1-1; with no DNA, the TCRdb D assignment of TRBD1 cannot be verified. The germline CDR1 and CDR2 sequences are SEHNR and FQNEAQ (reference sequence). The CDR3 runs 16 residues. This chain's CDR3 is CASSSTWDTRNTEAFF.

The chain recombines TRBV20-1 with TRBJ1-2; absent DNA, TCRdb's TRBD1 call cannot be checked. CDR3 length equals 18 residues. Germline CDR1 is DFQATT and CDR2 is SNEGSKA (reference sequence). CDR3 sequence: CSASTPGTGGPNFYGYTF.

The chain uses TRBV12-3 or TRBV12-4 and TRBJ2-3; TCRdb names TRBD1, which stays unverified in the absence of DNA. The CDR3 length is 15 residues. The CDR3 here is CASSFGTGGTDTQYF.

CDR3 in amino acids: CASSGTADYGYTF. The chain links TRBV5-6 to TRBJ1-2. Germline loops: CDR1 SGHDT, CDR2 YYEEEE. This CDR3 is 13 amino acids long.